The clone carrying this T cell receptor (beta chain) was seen only a few times. This specimen belongs to a study of control samples from healthy donors and cancer patients. The CDR3 length is 13 residues. Trimming took 5 bases from V and 1 from J, leaving 8 bases between them. CDR1 is LNHDA and CDR2 is SQIVND in the germline V gene (reference sequence). Generated by immunoSEQ multiplex PCR, the TCRdb table keeps only in-frame clones and is missing some. The sample consists of 90,000 to 100,000 clones, about 79% of them appearing once. The specimen was blood. This TCR was sampled from a woman aged 25 to 39 in good health. This rearrangement joins TRBV19 to TRBJ1-1; D gene unclear. CDR3 in amino acids: CASSLWGNTEAFF. Here the CDR3 DNA reads TGTGCCAGTAGTCTATGGGGGAACACTGAAGCTTTCTTT.